This is a list of T cell receptor beta chains from one sample in a study of cytomegalovirus exposure and HLA in healthy donors. Sequencing used immunoSEQ multiplex PCR; TCRdb keeps in-frame clones, though not all of them. The table lists approximately 130,000 clones. Sequencing was performed on PBMCs. All receptors derive from a woman aged 55-69 years in good health and CMV-seronegative. CDR3s include the opening cysteine and the closing phenylalanine or tryptophan. Each record gives: D gene, J gene, V gene, CDR3 protein, CDR3 DNA. The D gene is left open where the match is weak.

>TRBD1|TRBJ1-1|TRBV2
CASSGRTGRNTEAFF
TGTGCCAGCAGTGGAAGGACAGGACGTAACACTGAAGCTTTCTTT
>.|TRBJ2-1|TRBV19
CASSPLDSSYNEQFF
TGTGCCAGTAGTCCATTAGACAGCTCCTACAATGAGCAGTTCTTC
>.|TRBJ1-4|TRBV5-1
CASSPSAGSTGGEKLFF
TGCGCCAGCAGCCCGTCGGCGGGATCCACAGGCGGTGAAAAACTGTTTTTT
>TRBD2|TRBJ2-7|TRBV19
CASTRVMTSGIYEQYF
TGTGCCAGTACCCGAGTTATGACTAGCGGGATCTACGAGCAGTACTTC
>TRBD1|TRBJ1-4|TRBV18
CASSLGQGNEKLFF
TGTGCCAGCTCATTGGGACAGGGAAACGAAAAACTGTTTTTT
>.|TRBJ1-1|TRBV10-1
CASSEAGQLNTEAFF
TGCGCCAGCAGTGAGGCCGGACAACTGAACACTGAAGCTTTCTTT
>.|TRBJ1-2|TRBV5-1
CASSSAGDYGYTF
TGCGCCAGCAGCTCGGCGGGAGACTATGGCTACACCTTC
>TRBD1|TRBJ1-1|TRBV7-9
CASSALRDSLRTEAFF
TGTGCCAGCAGCGCACTACGGGACAGCCTTAGGACTGAAGCTTTCTTT
>.|TRBJ1-5|TRBV5-3
CARSLLAGNQPQHF
TGTGCCAGAAGCTTATTGGCAGGCAATCAGCCCCAGCATTTT
>.|TRBJ1-6|TRBV5-1
CASSFDRYNSPLHF
TGCGCCAGCAGCTTTGACAGATATAATTCACCCCTCCACTTT
>.|TRBJ2-2|TRBV19
CASYQSRGRRELFF
TGTGCCAGTTACCAGTCTCGAGGTAGAAGGGAGCTGTTTTTT
>TRBD2|TRBJ2-7|TRBV29-1
CSVRTSGRHEQYF
TGCAGCGTCCGGACTAGCGGGCGCCACGAGCAGTACTTC
>TRBD2|TRBJ2-1|TRBV18
CASSVSAGGNEQFF
TGTGCCAGCTCGGTTTCTGCGGGAGGCAATGAGCAGTTCTTC
>.|TRBJ2-7|TRBV14
CASSQGGLSYEQYF
TGTGCCAGCAGCCAAGGGGGGCTCTCCTACGAGCAGTACTTC
>TRBD1|TRBJ1-5|TRBV19
CASSTPGQGGQPQHF
TGTGCCAGTAGTACACCGGGACAGGGTGGACAGCCCCAGCATTTT
>TRBD1|TRBJ1-1|TRBV7-9
CASRNKDRVSTEAFF
TGTGCCAGCAGAAACAAGGACAGGGTGAGCACTGAAGCTTTCTTT
>TRBD1|TRBJ1-6|TRBV18
CASSPGQGLQSPLHF
TGTGCCAGCTCACCAGGACAGGGATTGCAATCACCCCTCCACTTT
>.|TRBJ1-1|TRBV6-5
CASKRGRWDTEAFF
TGTGCCAGCAAGCGGGGGCGATGGGACACTGAAGCTTTCTTT
>TRBD1|TRBJ1-1|TRBV5-1
CASSLEQGLTEAFF
TGCGCCAGCAGCTTGGAACAGGGGCTCACTGAAGCTTTCTTT
>.|TRBJ1-2|TRBV4-1
CASSQMGQGYNYGYTF
TGCGCCAGCAGCCAAATGGGGCAGGGTTATAACTATGGCTACACCTTC
>TRBD1|TRBJ2-7|TRBV2
CASLPPGQGGPGALYEQYF
TGTGCCAGCCTTCCCCCGGGACAGGGTGGCCCTGGGGCTCTCTACGAGCAGTACTTC
>.|TRBJ2-3|TRBV6-6
CASSYLASFSTDTQYF
TGTGCCAGCAGTTACTTGGCTAGTTTCAGCACAGATACGCAGTATTTT
>.|TRBJ2-3|TRBV5-1
CASSSGLTSTDTQYF
TGCGCCAGCAGCTCTGGACTGACTAGCACAGATACGCAGTATTTT
>.|TRBJ1-4|TRBV5-5
CASSFRIWDEKLFF
TGTGCCAGCAGCTTCAGGATCTGGGATGAAAAACTGTTTTTT
>TRBD1|TRBJ1-6|TRBV30
CAWGLLTGNSPLHF
TGTGCCTGGGGGCTTTTGACAGGGAATTCACCCCTCCACTTT
>TRBD1|TRBJ2-2|TRBV5-4
CASSLGQGPTGELFF
TGTGCCAGCAGCTTAGGACAGGGACCCACCGGGGAGCTGTTTTTT
>TRBD2|TRBJ2-3|TRBV19
CASSIKGPTSGRAHTQYF
TGTGCCAGTAGTATAAAAGGGCCGACTAGCGGGAGAGCTCATACGCAGTATTTT
>TRBD2|TRBJ2-3|TRBV4-1
CASSRTGTRVTDTQYF
TGCGCCAGCAGCCGCACCGGGACTAGGGTCACAGATACGCAGTATTTT
>.|TRBJ1-4|TRBV2
CASSQMGGRNEKLFF
TGTGCCAGCAGCCAAATGGGGGGACGTAATGAAAAACTGTTTTTT
>TRBD2|TRBJ2-5|TRBV5-6
CASRGLAGGLETQYF
TGTGCCAGCAGGGGACTAGCGGGGGGGCTGGAGACCCAGTACTTC
>TRBD2|TRBJ2-7|TRBV5-6
CASSLGLAGPEEQYF
TGTGCCAGCAGCTTAGGACTAGCGGGGCCTGAGGAGCAGTACTTC
>.|TRBJ2-1|TRBV21-1
CATPSLWGLAGETAYNEQFF
TGTGCCACCCCGTCCCTCTGGGGACTAGCGGGAGAGACCGCCTACAATGAGCAGTTCTTC